The clone carrying this TCR beta chain was recorded a few times. The germline and genes are mouse ones. Coverage ceases 1 residue before the CDR3 finishes, and the germline J gene fills in the end. The time point is: mouse harvest day 7 after allogeneic transplant. The graft held 10^6 splenic CD5+ T cells and 10^7 T-cell-depleted bone marrow cells. Sequencing of TCRbeta CDR3 at survey depth gave sequences and template counts. The method was immunoSEQ multiplex PCR; TCRdb's version includes in-frame clones alone and lacks a portion of them. This table holds about 3,700 clones, roughly 45% found once. This specimen comes from a study of tissue T cells after allogeneic stem cell transplantation. This CDR3 is 11 amino acids long. The germline CDR1 and CDR2 sequences are NNHDY and SYVADS. The V and J ends lost 3 bases and 6 bases respectively, with 7 bases between them.

This clonotype was sampled from a female BALB/c mouse given C57BL/6 T cells with graft-versus-host disease after an allogeneic hematopoietic cell transplant. The chain couples TRBV13-3 to TRBJ2-7, with D perhaps matching TRBD2 (6 bases). Sequenced material: lymph node tissue. The CDR3 protein is CASSAWGEQYF. The part of the CDR3 DNA that was read is TGTGCCAGCAGTGCCTGGGGTGAACAGTAC.